The clone carrying this T cell receptor (beta chain) was observed once. Antigen: not known. Germline V CDR1 and CDR2: MNHEY, SVGAGI. V was clipped by 0 bases and J by 1 base, with 9 bases between them. The CDR3 runs to 15 residues. Sequencing targeted expressed TCRB transcripts, as all isolated RNA had been reverse transcribed. Only in-frame clones appear in the TCRdb table, and some are missing; sequencing was by immunoSEQ multiplex PCR. The sample lists 140,000 to 150,000 clones, around an eighth occurring once. CD4+ cells of the naive, central memory, regulatory and stem cell-like memory types were sorted via CD45RO/CCR7/CD25/CD127/CD95/CD27. This specimen comes from a study of beta chain features in type 1 diabetes. General study findings and limits: A moderate, significant TCRB CDR3 shortening appeared in type 1 diabetes across four CD4+ subsets.

The sequencing sample was made of central memory CD4+ T cells from blood. The clonotype comes from a man younger than 35 with type 1 diabetes. This rearrangement joins TRBV6-5 to TRBJ1-1; D is ambiguous. The CDR3, as DNA: TGTGCCAGCAGTTACTCGATGGACGGGAACACTGAAGCTTTCTTT. This encodes CASSYSMDGNTEAFF.